This entry lists 12 T cell receptor beta chains sequenced from one sample in a study of long-term antiretroviral therapy in people with HIV. Researchers report immunoSEQ v3.0 was run at survey level. Clones were sequenced by immunoSEQ multiplex PCR, and TCRdb holds only the in-frame ones, with some missing. Altogether some 19,000 clones are present, about four fifths being singletons, with the ten largest covering roughly 8%. The sequenced sample was unsorted PBMCs, obtained 0.9 years after starting antiretroviral therapy. The receptors come from a man aged 18 to 35 with HIV.

The rearrangement links TRBV5-1 to TRBJ1-5, with D unresolved. V lost 1 base to trimming and J lost 4 bases, with 9 bases between them. Germline loops: CDR1 SGHRS, CDR2 YFSETQ. This CDR3 spans 14 amino acids. In DNA, the CDR3 is TGCGCCAGCAGCTTGAACGGGAAGAATCAGCCCCAGCATTTT. Amino acid sequence: CASSLNGKNQPQHF.

V gene TRBV5-6 combines with J gene TRBJ2-1; D might be TRBD1 (6 bases). Germline V lookup: CDR1 SGHDT, CDR2 YYEEEE. The ends were cut back, 5 bases at V and 4 bases at J, with 22 bases in the middle. The CDR3 is 17 amino acids. The CDR3 is CASRHTTGTTIYNEQFF. CDR3 DNA: TGTGCCAGCAGACATACGACCGGGACAACGATTTACAATGAGCAGTTCTTC. Together with reference TRBV5-6 and TRBJ2-1, the CDR3 gives the full variable domain: DAGVTQSPTHLIKTRGQQVTLRCSPKSGHDTVSWYQQALGQGPQFIFQYYEEEERQRGNFPDRFSGHQFPNYSSELNVNALLLGDSALYLCASRHTTGTTIYNEQFFGPGTRLTVL.

The chain uses TRBV2 and TRBJ2-5; D tentatively fits TRBD1 or TRBD2 (6 bases each). Germline V gene data show CDR1 as SNHLY and CDR2 as FYNNEI. Trimming took off 5 bases at V and 5 bases at J, with 15 bases between the two ends. This CDR3 contains 14 residues. The CDR3 DNA is TGTGCCAGCAGTTTCCGAGGGGGGAGTGAGACCCAGTACTTC. It translates to CASSFRGGSETQYF.

This chain's CDR3 is CASSEGQAFRYF. CDR3 nucleotides: TGCGCCAGCAGTGAGGGACAGGCATTCAGGTATTTT. V and J are TRBV10-2 and TRBJ2-3; 7 bases agree with TRBD1. Germline trimming cut 2 bases from V and 14 bases from J; bases unmatched to any gene: 7. This CDR3 region has 12 residues. Per germline, CDR1 WSHSY and CDR2 SAAADI.

The chain recombines TRBV9 with TRBJ1-6; tentative D call: TRBD1 (6 bases). The ends were cut back, 0 bases at V and 10 bases at J, with 26 bases in the middle. The CDR3 sequence is 19 residues long. CDR1 SGDLS and CDR2 YYNGEE come from the germline V gene. CDR3 in DNA: TGTGCCAGCAGCGTAGGTCACCTCCCGGGGGGCGGTTTGAGCTCACCCCTCCACTTT. It encodes CASSVGHLPGGGLSSPLHF.

This rearrangement joins TRBV29-1 to TRBJ1-4; unclear D gene. The CDR3 totals 13 residues. Germline V gene sequence: CDR1 SQVTM, CDR2 ANQGSEA. Trimming stripped 6 bases from V and 8 bases from J, with 16 bases between. This CDR3 is CSVLPRYTEKLFF. The CDR3 bases are TGCAGCGTCCTTCCACGCTACACCGAAAAACTGTTTTTT.

The chain uses TRBV6-5 and TRBJ2-7; D is ambiguous. CDR3 length equals 14 residues. The V gene's germline CDR1 is MNHEY and CDR2 SVGAGI. Trimming cost V 0 bases and J 3 bases, with 9 bases left between them. The chain's CDR3 is CASSYSIYYYEQYF. The CDR3 nucleotides are TGTGCCAGCAGTTACTCGATATATTACTACGAGCAGTACTTC.

The chain couples TRBV19 to TRBJ2-3; the D is unclear. Germline V CDR1 and CDR2: LNHDA, SQIVND (reference sequence). This CDR3 comprises 15 residues. Deletions cut 2 bases from V and 3 bases from J, with 12 bases between. This CDR3 reads CASSISRGPTDTQYF. The CDR3 nucleotides are TGTGCCAGTAGTATATCCCGTGGTCCTACAGATACGCAGTATTTT. The whole variable domain, filled in from reference TRBV19 and TRBJ2-3, reads DGGITQSPKYLFRKEGQNVTLSCEQNLNHDAMYWYRQDPGQGLRLIYYSQIVNDFQKGDIAEGYSVSREKKESFPLTVTSAQKNPTAFYLCASSISRGPTDTQYFGPGTRLTVL.

The chain uses TRBV28 and TRBJ1-5, with no clear D. Trimming left V 7 bases short and J 3 bases short, with 19 bases between. This CDR3 has 16 residues. The V gene's germline CDR1 is MDHEN and CDR2 SYDVKM. The CDR3 reads CASTPGWQPYNQPQHF. As DNA, the CDR3 is TGTGCCAGCACCCCGGGTTGGCAGCCCTACAATCAGCCCCAGCATTTT.

The V call is TRBV29-1, the J call TRBJ1-2; D ambiguous. Germline V gives CDR1 SQVTM, CDR2 ANQGSEA. The CDR3 consists of 12 residues. V was clipped by 6 bases and J by 0 bases, with 8 bases between them. CDR3 in DNA: TGCAGCGTGCCGGGAGCTAACTATGGCTACACCTTC. Translated, it gives CSVPGANYGYTF.

V usage is TRBV7-9 and J usage is TRBJ2-5; D perhaps matches TRBD1 (6 bases). Germline V CDR1 and CDR2: SEHNR, FQNEAQ (reference sequence). The CDR3 contains 16 residues. Trimming removed 3 bases from V and 0 bases from J, with 14 bases in between. CDR3 amino acids: CASSFPDQGNQETQYF. The CDR3 nucleotides are TGTGCCAGCAGCTTCCCAGACCAGGGGAACCAAGAGACCCAGTACTTC.

The chain recombines TRBV4-2 with TRBJ1-4, with a tentative D call TRBD1 (5 bases). There are 16 residues in the CDR3. V was cut by 1 base and J by 3 bases, with 12 bases left in between. Germline V lookup: CDR1 LGHNA, CDR2 YNFKEQ. The CDR3 DNA sequence: TGTGCCAGCAGCCAAGCGAAGGGGAGTTCTAATGAAAAACTGTTTTTT. It specifies CASSQAKGSSNEKLFF.